The T cell receptor (beta chain) under discussion was sequenced for a study of cytomegalovirus exposure and HLA in healthy donors. Overall study results and limits: Earlier results showed most TCR beta V segments being productive about 90% or about 30% of the time. Within the data, a cluster of highly shared sequence variants was likely a sequencing artifact. Several of the most significant clusters appeared, in a later analysis, to be linked to common viral pathogens.

This clone occurred once. Its antigen is not identified. The V and J ends lost 4 bases and 2 bases respectively, with 5 bases between them. The CDR3 covers 12 residues. The germline CDR1 and CDR2 sequences are MGHRA and YSYEKL. The PCR used 60 Vbeta and 13 Jbeta primers. Libraries were prepared by immunoSEQ multiplex PCR; TCRdb keeps only in-frame clonotypes and omits some of them. This table holds 300,000 or so clones, approximately 85% found once. This receptor was identified in a woman in her 40s in good health and CMV-seropositive. The rearrangement uses TRBV4-1 and TRBJ1-1; no definite D call. The sequenced sample consisted of PBMCs. The CDR3 reads CASSPGNTEAFF. The CDR3 coding sequence is TGCGCCAGCAGCCCAGGAAACACTGAAGCTTTCTTT.